The 16 T cell receptor beta chains in this list originate from one sample, sequenced in a study of beta chain features in type 1 diabetes. Expressed TCRB transcripts got sequenced, as all isolated RNA was reverse transcribed. The method was immunoSEQ multiplex PCR; TCRdb's version includes in-frame clones alone and lacks a portion of them. This table has 38,000 or so clones, 50% to 75% appearing once. Sequencing was done on a sample of Tregs from blood. These receptors all come from a woman in her thirties in good health.

The V and J genes are TRBV19 and TRBJ2-2; TRBD2 matches at 10 bases. Germline values: CDR1 LNHDA, CDR2 SQIVND (reference sequence). J was trimmed by 3 bases and V by 5 bases; bases with no gene match: 3. The CDR3 runs to 15 residues. The CDR3 DNA is TGTGCCAGTAGTTTCAGCGGGAGGGACACCGGGGAGCTGTTTTTT. Amino acids: CASSFSGRDTGELFF.

This clone was counted only a few times. This sample includes further DNA sequences coding for the same CDR3. This sequence joins TRBV19 and TRBJ1-5; 8 nucleotides align to TRBD1. CDR3 size: 13 residues. CDR1 is LNHDA, CDR2 SQIVND, per germline (reference sequence). The trim removed 3 bases at V and 7 bases at J, leaving 2 bases unmatched. CDR3 sequence: CASSMDRDQPQHF. The CDR3, as DNA: TGTGCCAGTAGTATGGACAGGGACCAGCCCCAGCATTTT.

This clone was seen more than once but under ten times. The chain carries TRBV7-9 and TRBJ2-5; 8 nucleotides agree with TRBD2. V shed 5 bases, J shed 2 bases, and the junction held 7 bases outside the gene matches. The CDR3 contains 15 residues. Germline CDR1 is SEHNR and CDR2 is FQNEAQ (reference sequence). The CDR3 loop reads CASSGLTSEQETQYF. CDR3 sequence (DNA): TGTGCCAGCAGCGGGTTGACTAGCGAACAAGAGACCCAGTACTTC.

V and J are TRBV7-2 and TRBJ2-5; D not certain. V gave up 4 bases and J gave up 2 bases, with 8 bases separating them. Germline V lookup: CDR1 SGHTA, CDR2 FQGNSA. The CDR3 has 13 amino acids. CDR3: CASSSSRQETQYF. The CDR3 nucleotides are TGTGCCAGCAGCTCCTCCAGACAAGAGACCCAGTACTTC.

J is TRBJ1-5 and V is TRBV27, with 10 nucleotides matching TRBD1. The CDR3 is 14 amino acids. Germline V gives CDR1 MNHEY, CDR2 SMNVEV (reference sequence). V lost 4 bases to trimming and J lost 7 bases; unmatched junction nucleotides: 4. The CDR3 DNA follows: TGTGCCAGCAGTTCGGACAGGGGGGGACAGCCCCAGCATTTT. Residues: CASSSDRGGQPQHF.

The chain recombines TRBV5-4 with TRBJ2-1, with 10 bases fitting TRBD2. CDR1 and CDR2 from the germline V gene are SGHNT and YYREEE (reference sequence). J gave up 5 bases and V 5 bases, and 7 bases lay outside the gene matches. The CDR3 loop spans 15 amino acids. The CDR3 reads CASSSPAGGNNEQFF. The CDR3 DNA follows: TGTGCCAGCAGTTCCCCAGCGGGAGGGAACAATGAGCAGTTCTTC.

The CDR3 loop reads CASSIPTGGASEQFF. In nucleotides, the CDR3 is TGTGCCAGCAGCATCCCTACGGGAGGGGCGTCTGAGCAGTTCTTC. The rearrangement joins TRBV5-5 to TRBJ2-1; 8 positions agree with TRBD2. With 4 bases clipped from V and 9 bases from J, the junction kept 12 bases outside the gene matches. Germline CDR1 and CDR2: SGHKS and YYEKEE (reference sequence). This CDR3 comprises 15 residues.

This clone was found once. The rearrangement links TRBV7-8 to TRBJ2-4, with D possibly TRBD2 on 6 matching bases. Trimming cost V 1 base and J 0 bases, with 10 bases left between them. Per germline, CDR1 SGHVS and CDR2 FQNEAQ. The CDR3 is 16 residues long. CDR3 nucleotides: TGTGCCAGCAGCTTAGACGCGGGGCTAGCCAAAAACATTCAGTACTTC. This translates into CASSLDAGLAKNIQYF.

The V gene is TRBV9, the J gene TRBJ2-1; TRBD2 agrees at 9 bases. The CDR3 sequence is 15 residues long. The germline gives CDR1 SGDLS, CDR2 YYNGEE. The ends lost 2 bases at V and 6 bases at J; junction bases unmatched: 6. The CDR3 bases are TGTGCCAGCAGCGTTATAGCGGGAGTGAGCAATGAGCAGTTCTTC. Protein sequence: CASSVIAGVSNEQFF.

This clone occurred a few times. This chain joins TRBV6-6 and TRBJ2-7; D not certain. The germline gives CDR1 MNHNY, CDR2 SVGAGI (reference sequence). Trimming stripped 5 bases from V and 4 bases from J, with 6 bases between. The CDR3 contains 11 residues. The CDR3 reads CASSVRYEQYF. The CDR3 coding sequence is TGTGCCAGCAGTGTTCGTTACGAGCAGTACTTC.

The chain employs TRBV7-2 and TRBJ2-4; TRBD2 aligns across 12 bases. From germline, CDR1 is SGHTA and CDR2 FQGNSA. The CDR3 consists of 17 residues. Trimming removed 2 bases from V and 8 bases from J; junction bases left unmatched: 10. The CDR3 here is CASSLLSASGRGYIQYF. CDR3 DNA sequence: TGTGCCAGCAGCTTATTATCGGCTAGCGGGAGGGGGTACATTCAGTACTTC.

The V call is TRBV4-2, the J call TRBJ2-2, with D perhaps TRBD2 (6 bases). Trimming left V 2 bases short and J 0 bases short, with 13 bases between. Per germline, CDR1 LGHNA and CDR2 YNFKEQ. This CDR3 spans 17 amino acids. Here the CDR3 reads CASSQTFSGTNTGELFF. CDR3 DNA: TGTGCCAGCAGCCAAACCTTTAGCGGAACGAACACCGGGGAGCTGTTTTTT.

This chain uses TRBV18 with TRBJ2-1; 10 positions agree with TRBD2. Germline CDR1 is KGHSH and CDR2 is LQKENI. Trimming took 0 bases from V and 8 from J; bases not matched to a gene: 4. The CDR3 is 15 amino acids. CDR3 DNA sequence: TGTGCCAGCTCACCACCGCTAGCGGGAGAGGATGAGCAGTTCTTC. Translating it yields CASSPPLAGEDEQFF.

This clone was counted only a few times. The rearrangement joins TRBV29-1 to TRBJ2-7; the match to TRBD2 covers 11 bases. V shed 1 base, J shed 3 bases, and the junction held 5 bases outside the gene matches. The CDR3 runs 15 residues. The germline V gene has CDR1 SQVTM and CDR2 ANQGSEA. The CDR3 sequence: CSVEGASGGFYEQYF. In DNA form, the CDR3 reads TGCAGCGTTGAAGGAGCTAGCGGGGGGTTCTACGAGCAGTACTTC.

The chain employs TRBV7-2 and TRBJ2-7, with 7 bases aligning to TRBD2. CDR1 is SGHTA and CDR2 is FQGNSA in the germline V gene. V trimming: 5 bases; J trimming: 2 bases; junction bases outside the gene matches: 9. CDR3 length: 15 amino acids. The CDR3 DNA follows: TGTGCCAGCAGCCCTTCTCTAGCGGTACCCTACGAGCAGTACTTC. Its translation is CASSPSLAVPYEQYF.

The genes are TRBV7-9 and TRBJ2-7; 7 bases fit TRBD2. This CDR3 is 15 amino acids long. Germline CDR1 is SEHNR and CDR2 is FQNEAQ (reference sequence). J was trimmed by 3 bases and V by 3 bases; bases with no gene match: 8. CDR3 nucleotide sequence: TGTGCCAGCAGCTTTGCCGGGACTATCCTCTACGAGCAGTACTTC. Its translation is CASSFAGTILYEQYF. Complete variable domain (other parts from reference TRBV7-9 and TRBJ2-7): DTGVSQNPRHKITKRGQNVTFRCDPISEHNRLYWYRQTLGQGPEFLTYFQNEAQLEKSRLLSDRFSAERPKGSFSTLEIQRTEQGDSAMYLCASSFAGTILYEQYFGPGTRLTVT.